These T cell receptor beta chains were read from a single sample in a study of T-cell reconstitution after alpha-beta-depleted transplantation in children. MiXCR, applied by TCRdb to the PCR reads, yields one record per CDR3 protein. The sample comprises hundreds of thousands of distinct CDR3 sequences, roughly 15% of which are singletons, and around 38% rests with the top ten. The starting material was PBMCs, mostly from graft donor cells, obtained 360 days after TCRalphabeta/CD19-depleted stem cell transplant. The receptors originated from a male patient aged 2-10 years who had a stem cell transplant for acute lymphoblastic leukemia, so the T cells may come from the graft donor. The CDR3 runs from the conserved cysteine through the conserved F or W.

v_call cdr3_aa
TRBV20-1 CSAGRQGWYQETQYF
TRBV4-3 CASSQRLAGITDTQYF
TRBV27 CASSLGGVQFF
TRBV12-3/TRBV12-4 CASSYGTGVINEQFF
TRBV6-1 CASSDRVYSQPQHF
TRBV28 CASSPVFGSSYNEQFF
TRBV30 CAWSLLAGGPEYF
TRBV29-1 CSVEDTGGNEQYF
TRBV4-1 CASSQDLASLRLDTQYF
TRBV7-9 CASSSSGVPNYEQYF
TRBV20-1 CSARGRLSNQPQHF
TRBV6-1 CASRLPGLAGAPGHEQYF
TRBV6-5 CASSYSDRQGAPLEETQYF
TRBV24-1 CATSDPMTYEQYF
TRBV7-9 CASSLSTVDGYTF
TRBV28 CASSLLASGTGTGGYTF
TRBV19 CASSIDPREGWETQYF